In its sample, the clone carrying this TCR beta chain was seen many times. Its antigen is undetermined. The data derive from a study of identical twins. Findings and caveats of the study: Diverse VJ usage suggested most zero-insertion clonotypes were not invariant T cells. Beta out-of-frame sequences showed weaker excess sharing between twins.

A universal primer site was added by template switching, and unique molecular identifiers were carried by the cDNA. TCRdb passed the 5' RACE reads through MiXCR, listing each CDR3 protein once. The table shows more than 350,000 distinct CDR3 sequences, with approximately 8.7% occurring only once. The donors were all healthy and Caucasian. The sequence derives from a woman aged 50 to 65 in good health. The sequencing input was naive T cells sorted from blood.

CDR3 protein: CASDGTGVGELFF. CDR3 nucleotides: TGTGCCAGCGACGGGACAGGTGTCGGGGAGCTGTTTTTT. This sequence joins TRBV6-6 and TRBJ2-2; TRBD1 matches 8 bases. CDR3 length: 13 residues. J lost 7 bases, V lost 8 bases, and 6 bases had no gene match. CDR1 and CDR2 (germline): MNHNY, SVGAGI (reference sequence).